The 29 T cell receptor beta chains presented below share a single source sample, sequenced in a study of shared clonotypes between healthy human individuals. Only in-frame clones appear in the TCRdb table, and some are missing; sequencing was by immunoSEQ multiplex PCR. The repertoire holds more than 2 million clones, with 90% to 95% as singletons. Sequences were obtained from naive CD4+ T cells sorted from blood. Subset described: CD45RA+ positively selected. Receptor source: a young man in good health.

The chain is built from TRBV18 and TRBJ2-1; 10 positions agree with TRBD1. The CDR3 sequence is 17 residues long. V gave up 4 bases and J gave up 7 bases; unmatched junction bases: 13. CDR1 KGHSH and CDR2 LQKENI come from the germline V gene. CDR3 sequence (DNA): TGTGCCAGCTCACTCCCGGGACAGGGGACAGGCGGGAATGAGCAGTTCTTC. Protein product: CASSLPGQGTGGNEQFF.

The chain couples TRBV5-4 to TRBJ2-7, with D unresolved. The V end lost 4 bases, the J end lost 1 base, and 15 bases lay between the germline ends. Germline loops: CDR1 SGHNT, CDR2 YYREEE (reference sequence). This CDR3 has 15 amino acids. The CDR3 region has the DNA TGTGCCAGCAGCCCGCAGTTGGGGAATTCCTACGAGCAGTACTTC. It is translated as CASSPQLGNSYEQYF.

The V call is TRBV2, the J call TRBJ1-2; 9 nucleotides match TRBD1. The germline V gene has CDR1 SNHLY and CDR2 FYNNEI. The J segment lost 6 bases and the V segment lost 5 bases, leaving 10 bases of the junction unmatched. This CDR3 comprises 15 residues. Here the CDR3 reads CASSPQGAVYHGYTF. In DNA, the CDR3 is TGTGCCAGCAGTCCACAGGGGGCAGTCTATCATGGCTACACCTTC.

This sequence joins TRBV5-1 and TRBJ2-5; no firm D call. CDR3 length: 12 amino acids. The V gene lost 1 base and the J gene lost 5 bases, with 6 bases spanning the gap. Germline values: CDR1 SGHRS, CDR2 YFSETQ. Here the CDR3 reads CASSLTPETQYF. The CDR3 DNA follows: TGCGCCAGCAGCTTGACCCCGGAGACCCAGTACTTC.

The chain joins TRBV4-2 to TRBJ2-3; 10 bases fit TRBD2. V lost 2 bases, J lost 2 bases, and 4 bases stayed unmatched. The CDR3 contains 16 residues. Germline V gene data show CDR1 as LGHNA and CDR2 as YNFKEQ. In DNA, the CDR3 is TGTGCCAGCAGCCAAATAGGACTAGCGGACACAGATACGCAGTATTTT. Protein sequence: CASSQIGLADTDTQYF.

The chain has TRBV5-6 and TRBJ1-2, with no clear D. Germline CDR1 is SGHDT and CDR2 is YYEEEE. V was clipped by 0 bases and J by 2 bases, with 11 bases between them. This CDR3 comprises 15 residues. The DNA of the CDR3 is TGTGCCAGCAGCTTGGGTTGGGCAGGCAACTATGGCTACACCTTC. It yields the protein CASSLGWAGNYGYTF.

The chain recombines TRBV11-2 with TRBJ2-5; D ambiguous. Germline loops: CDR1 SGHAT, CDR2 FQNNGV. The CDR3 spans 15 residues. The V end was cut by 1 base, the J end by 6 bases, with 15 bases between. The DNA of the CDR3 is TGTGCCAGCAGCTTAGGACGAAACACCGTTAAGACCCAGTACTTC. This translates into CASSLGRNTVKTQYF.

The V call is TRBV18, the J call TRBJ2-5, with TRBD2 as a possible D gene (5 bases). Near its end, the DNA agrees better with TRBJ2-7, so the J call may be wrong. Germline V gives CDR1 KGHSH, CDR2 LQKENI. The CDR3 has 15 amino acids. CDR3 region: CASPSASGLGDEQYF. The CDR3 DNA reads as TGTGCCAGCCCATCCGCAAGCGGTTTGGGCGACGAGCAGTACTTC.

The chain recombines TRBV27 with TRBJ2-6; D gene uncertain. CDR1 is MNHEY, CDR2 SMNVEV, per germline (reference sequence). V lost 3 bases and J lost 0, with 12 bases in between. This CDR3 is built from 17 residues. The CDR3 is CASSFSLKISGANVLTF. The CDR3 DNA follows: TGTGCCAGCAGTTTTAGCCTAAAGATCTCTGGGGCCAACGTCCTGACTTTC.

The chain links TRBV2 to TRBJ2-1; 7 bases are a match to TRBD2. The germline gives CDR1 SNHLY, CDR2 FYNNEI. V lost 0 bases, J lost 7 bases, and 6 bases stayed unmatched. This CDR3 region has 15 residues. Here the CDR3 DNA reads TGTGCCAGCAGTGAAGCGACTAGCACTTGGAATGAGCAGTTCTTC. It codes for CASSEATSTWNEQFF. Drawing the rest from reference TRBV2 and TRBJ2-1, the complete variable domain is EPEVTQTPSHQVTQMGQEVILRCVPISNHLYFYWYRQILGQKVEFLVSFYNNEISEKSEIFDDQFSVERPDGSNFTLKIRSTKLEDSAMYFCASSEATSTWNEQFFGPGTRLTVL.

On this clone: The sample holds other DNA sequences that translate to the same CDR3. The CDR3 nucleotides are TGTGCCTGGAGTACCGAGGATACGCAGTATTTT. Translated, it gives CAWSTEDTQYF. This chain uses TRBV30 with TRBJ2-3, with D unclear. V was trimmed by 2 bases and J by 6 bases, leaving 6 bases between them. The CDR3 length is 11 residues. In germline, CDR1 is GTSNPN, CDR2 SVGIG (reference sequence).

The chain has TRBV4-2 and TRBJ1-4; D call uncertain. Trimming pared 0 bases from V and 11 bases from J, leaving 10 bases between. CDR1 and CDR2 from the germline V gene are LGHNA and YNFKEQ. The CDR3 length is 13 residues. The CDR3 DNA is TGTGCCAGCAGCCAAGATAGGAGCAGTAAACTGTTTTTT. It is translated as CASSQDRSSKLFF.

A remark on this clone: Other DNA sequences of this sample code for an identical CDR3. The chain couples TRBV6-5 to TRBJ1-2; 8 positions match TRBD1. V trimming: 0 bases; J trimming: 4 bases; junction bases outside the gene matches: 1. The CDR3 sequence is 14 residues long. CDR1 MNHEY and CDR2 SVGAGI come from the germline V gene. CDR3 region: CASSYSDRGYGYTF. The CDR3 region has the DNA TGTGCCAGCAGTTACTCCGACAGGGGCTATGGCTACACCTTC.

The gene calls are TRBV21-1 and TRBJ1-1. TRBV21-1 corresponds to a pseudogene. CDR3 length: 15 residues. CDR3 loop: CASSHYLTDNTEAFF. The CDR3 DNA sequence: TGTGCCAGCTCTCATTACCTGACGGATAACACTGAAGCTTTCTTT.

The V call is TRBV12-5, the J call TRBJ2-1, with 9 bases lining up with TRBD2. CDR1 is LGHNT, CDR2 FRNRAP, per germline. Trimming took 2 bases from V and 9 from J; bases not matched to a gene: 8. There are 15 residues in the CDR3. CDR3 amino acids: CASGLPNVAGVEQFF. The CDR3 bases are TGTGCTAGTGGTTTGCCCAACGTAGCGGGAGTTGAGCAGTTCTTC.

The chain carries TRBV7-3 and TRBJ2-2, with unresolved D. Germline-derived CDR1 and CDR2 are SGHTA and FQGTGA. V lost 4 bases and J lost 8, with 8 bases in between. The CDR3 consists of 12 residues. For the CDR3, the DNA is TGTGCCAGCAGCTCAACACGAGGGGAGCTGTTTTTT. It yields the protein CASSSTRGELFF.

This clone is a singleton in its sample. The J gene is TRBJ1-4, the V gene TRBV6-7; D not certain. Being an ORF, TRBV6-7 has a function that is uncertain. Between the trimmed V and J ends, which lost 5 bases and 6 bases, there was a span of 13 bases. CDR3 length equals 14 residues. CDR3 DNA: TGTGCCAGCAGTGTATCCCGAAACCATGAAAAACTGTTTTTT. This codes for CASSVSRNHEKLFF.

This chain uses TRBV4-1 with TRBJ2-1, with 8 positions matching TRBD1. CDR3 length: 16 amino acids. Germline CDR1 reads MGHRA; CDR2 reads YSYEKL. J gave up 3 bases and V 4 bases, and 8 bases lay outside the gene matches. The chain's CDR3 is CASSPPDRGHYNEQFF. Here the CDR3 DNA reads TGCGCCAGCAGCCCACCAGACAGGGGACACTACAATGAGCAGTTCTTC.

This clone was seen a few times. V is TRBV19 and J is TRBJ1-2; D remains ambiguous. This CDR3 has 15 amino acids. The V and J ends lost 4 bases and 7 bases respectively, with 19 bases between them. The germline gives CDR1 LNHDA, CDR2 SQIVND (reference sequence). CDR3 region: CASSKPWAIDGGYTF. The CDR3 nucleotides are TGTGCCAGTAGTAAACCGTGGGCCATCGATGGTGGCTACACCTTC. Using reference TRBV19 and TRBJ1-2 for the parts outside the CDR3, the full variable domain is DGGITQSPKYLFRKEGQNVTLSCEQNLNHDAMYWYRQDPGQGLRLIYYSQIVNDFQKGDIAEGYSVSREKKESFPLTVTSAQKNPTAFYLCASSKPWAIDGGYTFGSGTRLTVV.

This clone was recorded only once. The chain couples TRBV27 to TRBJ2-7, with 9 nucleotides matching TRBD1. CDR1 MNHEY and CDR2 SMNVEV come from the germline V gene (reference sequence). The length of the CDR3 is 13 residues. Trimming cost V 7 bases and J 5 bases; bases outside gene matches: 6. CDR3 protein: CASKGQGRNEQYF. The CDR3 bases are TGTGCCAGCAAGGGACAGGGACGAAACGAGCAGTACTTC.

The chain recombines TRBV4-1 with TRBJ2-5; 7 bases agree with TRBD1. Per the germline V gene, CDR1 is MGHRA and CDR2 is YSYEKL. The CDR3 is 18 residues long. V shed 2 bases, J shed 4 bases, and the junction held 16 bases outside the gene matches. CDR3 in DNA: TGCGCCAGCAGCCAACCCGCGGCAGGGACAGTCTTCCGAGAGACCCAGTACTTC. Translated, it gives CASSQPAAGTVFRETQYF.

On this clone itself: This CDR3 is also generated by other DNA sequences in the sample. The rearrangement joins TRBV5-1 to TRBJ2-7; 7 bases agree with TRBD1. The ends lost 4 bases at V and 0 bases at J; junction bases unmatched: 7. The germline V gene has CDR1 SGHRS and CDR2 YFSETQ. The CDR3 runs to 15 residues. CDR3 residues: CASSLGQVSSYEQYF. The CDR3 DNA follows: TGCGCCAGCAGCCTCGGACAGGTGAGCTCCTACGAGCAGTACTTC.

The J gene is TRBJ2-1, the V gene TRBV27; 8 positions agree with TRBD1. CDR3 length: 14 residues. Trimming at V came to 8 bases and at J to 4 bases, leaving 7 bases not matched to a gene. Germline values: CDR1 MNHEY, CDR2 SMNVEV (reference sequence). The CDR3 protein is CASRRTGTYNEQFF. The CDR3 DNA reads as TGTGCCAGCCGAAGGACAGGGACGTACAATGAGCAGTTCTTC.

V is TRBV12-5 and J is TRBJ2-3; D may be TRBD2 (5 bases). The V and J ends lost 0 bases and 2 bases respectively, with 15 bases between them. Germline values: CDR1 LGHNT, CDR2 FRNRAP. The CDR3 has 17 amino acids. This chain's CDR3 is CASGLVLTGGLTDTQYF. The CDR3 bases are TGTGCTAGTGGTTTGGTCCTTACGGGCGGACTCACAGATACGCAGTATTTT.

This chain joins TRBV5-6 and TRBJ1-6; D not resolved. Trimming stripped 4 bases from V and 9 bases from J, with 20 bases between. CDR1 SGHDT and CDR2 YYEEEE come from the germline V gene. This CDR3 is 16 amino acids long. This chain's CDR3 is CASSKILPPRSSPLHF. As DNA, the CDR3 is TGTGCCAGCAGCAAAATACTCCCCCCACGGAGTTCACCCCTCCACTTT. Full variable domain (outside the CDR3, taken from reference TRBV5-6 and TRBJ1-6): DAGVTQSPTHLIKTRGQQVTLRCSPKSGHDTVSWYQQALGQGPQFIFQYYEEEERQRGNFPDRFSGHQFPNYSSELNVNALLLGDSALYLCASSKILPPRSSPLHFGNGTRLTVT.

V and J are TRBV28 and TRBJ1-2; TRBD1 might be the D (6 bases). This CDR3 has 16 amino acids. Germline V CDR1 and CDR2: MDHEN, SYDVKM. The V gene lost 4 bases and the J gene lost 5 bases, with 20 bases spanning the gap. In nucleotides, the CDR3 is TGTGCCAGCAGTTCCACAACAGGGTCCGGTGTGTATGGCTACACCTTC. Amino acid sequence: CASSSTTGSGVYGYTF.

The genes are TRBV5-6 and TRBJ1-5, with 7 bases lining up with TRBD1. The CDR3 runs to 18 residues. CDR1 SGHDT and CDR2 YYEEEE come from the germline V gene. The junction had 15 bases not matched to a gene; V was cut back by 3 bases and J by 3 bases. This CDR3 reads CASSCPIWDRILNQPQHF. In DNA, the CDR3 is TGTGCCAGCAGCTGCCCTATCTGGGACAGAATCCTCAATCAGCCCCAGCATTTT. Drawing the rest from reference TRBV5-6 and TRBJ1-5, the complete variable domain is DAGVTQSPTHLIKTRGQQVTLRCSPKSGHDTVSWYQQALGQGPQFIFQYYEEEERQRGNFPDRFSGHQFPNYSSELNVNALLLGDSALYLCASSCPIWDRILNQPQHFGDGTRLSIL.

The chain carries TRBV9 and TRBJ1-6, with D hard to call. There are 13 residues in the CDR3. Deletions cut 0 bases from V and 8 bases from J, with 6 bases between. Germline V gene sequence: CDR1 SGDLS, CDR2 YYNGEE. The CDR3 region has the DNA TGTGCCAGCAGCGTAGCGGTCCATTCACCCCTCCACTTT. Translated, it gives CASSVAVHSPLHF.

This clone was recorded only once. The chain has TRBV2 and TRBJ1-4, with 11 bases aligning to TRBD1. Germline values: CDR1 SNHLY, CDR2 FYNNEI. This CDR3 region has 15 residues. J lost 6 bases, V lost 4 bases, and 4 bases had no gene match. CDR3 DNA: TGTGCCAGCAGTGGGGGGACAGGGGGAGATGAAAAACTGTTTTTT. It specifies CASSGGTGGDEKLFF.